This T cell receptor (beta chain) was found in a study of identical twins. Trimming removed 1 base from V and 2 bases from J, with 8 bases in between. The germline V gene encodes CDR1 DFQATT and CDR2 SNEGSKA (reference sequence). The CDR3 has 13 amino acids. TCRdb itself ran the 5' RACE reads through MiXCR, one entry per CDR3 protein. Of some 690,000 distinct CDR3 sequences listed, 20% to 25% were seen once; the top ten hold about 4.3%. This sample also belongs to another study, concerning T cells expressing NK-cell markers.

This chain joins TRBV20-1 and TRBJ1-1; D gene uncertain. The receptor was isolated from a woman between 18 and 29 years old in good health. Sequenced sample: PBMCs. The CDR3 bases are TGCAGTGCTAGAGGGCCCGGAAACACTGAAGCTTTCTTT. It specifies CSARGPGNTEAFF.